The clone carrying this TCR beta chain was found once. RNA, at about 0.45 to 1 ug, was reverse transcribed with random hexamers. A multiplex approach, immunoSEQ multiplex PCR, amplified TCR beta CDR3 across 54 Vbeta and 13 Jbeta. One entry per CDR3 protein results from TCRdb running MiXCR on the immunoSEQ multiplex PCR reads. The sample contains some 190,000 distinct CDR3 sequences, approximately 94% of which appear only once. Sequencing of TCR beta covered CD8+ and CD4+ T cells obtained from blood. Controls matched for sex and age were healthy donors. The CD8+ and CD4+ T cells were isolated magnetically using a negative isolation approach, whereas the TEMRA cells were enriched by FACS. CDR1 and CDR2 from the germline V gene are SGDLS and YYNGEE. Trimming left V 4 bases short and J 3 bases short, with 16 bases between. The CDR3 is made up of 16 amino acids. The data were taken from a study of CD8 T cells in Susac syndrome.

The source is a human donor in good health. The sequenced material came from CD4+ T cells from PBMCs. The rearrangement links TRBV9 to TRBJ1-4; D perhaps matches TRBD1 (5 bases). The CDR3 here is CASSLTQGLPNEKLFF. The CDR3 nucleotides read TGTGCCAGCAGCCTTACGCAGGGTCTCCCTAATGAAAAACTGTTTTTT.